The 5 T cell receptor beta chains listed next were all sequenced from one sample in a study of control samples from healthy donors and cancer patients (dated by TCRdb to 2019 to 2021). Receptor libraries were prepared by the immunoSEQ multiplex PCR assay. TCRdb retrieved this table from immuneACCESS and kept in-frame rearrangements only. Not all clones are present; in checked studies, unresolved V genes account for under half, and no reason is known for the remainder. Present in this sample are over 100,000 clones, about 89% of which were seen just once. The ten largest clones capture under 20% of the sample. Sequences were obtained from blood. The origin of the receptors is a woman between 45 and 65 years old in good health.

The chain employs TRBV29-1 and TRBJ1-1; D unclear. This CDR3 is built from 10 residues. V lost 5 bases and J lost 11, with 12 bases in between. Germline V gene lookup returns CDR1 SQVTM and CDR2 ANQGSEA. CDR3 sequence: CSVRKNGAFF. DNA for the CDR3: TGCAGCGTTCGAAAGAATGGGGCTTTCTTT.

V is TRBV5-4 and J is TRBJ1-3; D remains ambiguous. The ends were cut back, 3 bases at V and 2 bases at J, with 12 bases in the middle. This CDR3 has 15 amino acids. The V gene's germline CDR1 is SGHNT and CDR2 YYREEE (reference sequence). CDR3 coding DNA: TGTGCCAGCAGCTGGCGGGAGGCCCCTGGAAACACCATATATTTT. Residues: CASSWREAPGNTIYF.

V and J are TRBV30 and TRBJ1-2; D is uncertain. The CDR3 has 11 amino acids. CDR1 is GTSNPN, CDR2 SVGIG, per germline (reference sequence). Between the trimmed V and J ends, which lost 4 bases and 4 bases, there was a span of 7 bases. CDR3 amino acids: CAWTTAYGYTF. The DNA for the CDR3 is TGTGCCTGGACGACTGCCTATGGCTACACCTTC.

The rearrangement uses TRBV2 and TRBJ2-2; 11 nucleotides align to TRBD2. The J segment lost 0 bases and the V segment lost 4 bases, leaving 4 bases of the junction unmatched. The CDR3 is made up of 17 amino acids. CDR1 is SNHLY and CDR2 is FYNNEI in the germline V gene. The CDR3 DNA reads TGTGCCAGCAGTGTCCCTAGCGGGGGGCCGAACACCGGGGAGCTGTTTTTT. This sequence encodes CASSVPSGGPNTGELFF.

The rearrangement links TRBV18 to TRBJ2-7; 10 nucleotides agree with TRBD2. The CDR3 consists of 14 residues. The V gene end was trimmed by 3 bases and the J gene end by 6 bases; junction bases not matched to a gene: 5. Germline-derived CDR1 and CDR2 are KGHSH and LQKENI. CDR3 nucleotide sequence: TGTGCCAGCTCACCGGGCCTAGCGGGAGCCGAGCAGTACGTC. The encoded protein is CASSPGLAGAEQYV.